Presented here are 23 T cell receptor beta chains from one specimen sequenced in a study of cytomegalovirus exposure and HLA in healthy donors. Primers: 60 Vbeta forward and 13 Jbeta reverse. The data were produced by immunoSEQ multiplex PCR, yet TCRdb's version contains in-frame clones alone and is incomplete. The sample shows about 210,000 clones, roughly 85% of them seen only once. What was sequenced was PBMCs. The receptor source for this set is a male donor in good health and CMV-seronegative.

The V and J genes are TRBV27 and TRBJ2-2; 12 positions agree with TRBD2. This CDR3 is 15 amino acids long. V gave up 6 bases and J gave up 5 bases; unmatched junction bases: 4. The germline CDR1 and CDR2 sequences are MNHEY and SMNVEV (reference sequence). The CDR3 sequence is CASRRTSGMTGELFF. The CDR3 DNA is TGTGCCAGCAGAAGGACTAGCGGGATGACCGGGGAGCTGTTTTTT.

This chain connects TRBV5-1 to TRBJ2-1, with TRBD2 matching over 10 bases. Germline V gene lookup returns CDR1 SGHRS and CDR2 YFSETQ. The CDR3 extends over 15 amino acids. The junction had 10 bases not matched to a gene; V was cut back by 4 bases and J by 9 bases. The CDR3 DNA is TGCGCCAGCAGCCCCATAGCGGGAGGTGGTGTTGAGCAGTTCTTC. Residues: CASSPIAGGGVEQFF.

The chain carries TRBV29-1 and TRBJ1-4; 7 bases align to TRBD1. This CDR3 is built from 13 residues. Germline trimming cut 7 bases from V and 7 bases from J; bases unmatched to any gene: 9. CDR1 is SQVTM and CDR2 is ANQGSEA in the germline V gene. CDR3 protein: CSAGAGGGEKLFF. CDR3 nucleotides: TGCAGCGCCGGTGCAGGGGGAGGTGAAAAACTGTTTTTT.

J is TRBJ2-3 and V is TRBV9; D perhaps matches TRBD1 (6 bases). Germline values: CDR1 SGDLS, CDR2 YYNGEE. The CDR3 loop spans 14 amino acids. V lost 0 bases to trimming and J lost 4 bases, with 9 bases between them. The CDR3 sequence is CASSVEGDPDTQYF. The CDR3, as DNA: TGTGCCAGCAGCGTAGAGGGGGATCCAGATACGCAGTATTTT.

This clone was counted only a few times. The rearrangement uses TRBV29-1 and TRBJ2-2, with 7 nucleotides matching TRBD1. CDR1 and CDR2 (germline): SQVTM, ANQGSEA. The CDR3 has 14 amino acids. After removal of 5 bases from V and 4 bases from J, the junction contained 7 bases not matched to a gene. The CDR3 protein is CSVSQGVITGELFF. Here the CDR3 DNA reads TGCAGCGTTTCGCAGGGGGTGATCACCGGGGAGCTGTTTTTT.

The rearrangement links TRBV7-8 to TRBJ1-2; TRBD1 aligns across 12 bases. Looked up from germline, CDR1 is SGHVS and CDR2 is FQNEAQ. The V segment lost 7 bases and the J segment 4 bases; nucleotides outside the gene matches: 13. CDR3 length: 17 residues. The CDR3 region is CASTYGTGGEHFYGYTF. The DNA for the CDR3 is TGTGCCAGCACTTATGGGACAGGGGGCGAACACTTCTATGGCTACACCTTC.

This chain uses TRBV9 with TRBJ1-4; D is uncertain. V lost 1 base and J lost 7, with 11 bases in between. The CDR3 runs to 14 residues. Germline assignment: CDR1 SGDLS and CDR2 YYNGEE. CDR3 coding DNA: TGTGCCAGCAGCGTATCCGGGTCTACTGAAAAACTGTTTTTT. Its translation: CASSVSGSTEKLFF.

The chain has TRBV6-5 and TRBJ1-1; unclear D gene. The CDR3 length is 13 residues. CDR1 is MNHEY, CDR2 SVGAGI, per germline. V lost 4 bases and J lost 2, with 8 bases in between. The CDR3 nucleotides are TGTGCCAGCAGTTCAGAATACAACACTGAAGCTTTCTTT. Protein: CASSSEYNTEAFF.

CDR3 protein: CASSETSSYNEQFF. The CDR3, as DNA: TGTGCCAGCAGCGAGACTAGCTCCTACAATGAGCAGTTCTTC. The rearrangement uses TRBV7-3 and TRBJ2-1, with a possible D match to TRBD2 (6 bases). V lost 5 bases, J lost 0 bases, and 8 bases lay in between. The CDR3 has 14 residues. Germline V CDR1 and CDR2: SGHTA, FQGTGA.

The J gene is TRBJ2-1, the V gene TRBV5-4; D might be TRBD2 (6 bases). CDR1 SGHNT and CDR2 YYREEE come from the germline V gene (reference sequence). V lost 1 base and J 6 bases, leaving 8 bases between the germline ends. This CDR3 has 13 residues. The CDR3 region has the DNA TGTGCCAGCAGCTTGATGGGGGGCAATGAGCAGTTCTTC. Translation gives CASSLMGGNEQFF. Full variable domain (missing parts from reference TRBV5-4 and TRBJ2-1): ETGVTQSPTHLIKTRGQQVTLRCSSQSGHNTVSWYQQALGQGPQFIFQYYREEENGRGNFPPRFSGLQFPNYSSELNVNALELDDSALYLCASSLMGGNEQFFGPGTRLTVL.

CDR3 DNA: TGTGCCAGCAGGAAGACAGGGGGCGAGACCCAGTACTTC. It translates to CASRKTGGETQYF. The chain carries TRBV6-1 and TRBJ2-5; 10 nucleotides align to TRBD1. The J segment lost 5 bases and the V segment lost 6 bases, leaving 3 bases of the junction unmatched. CDR3 length: 13 residues. CDR1 is MNHNS and CDR2 is SASEGT in the germline V gene.

This chain uses TRBV13 with TRBJ1-2; maybe TRBD1 (6 bases). The CDR3 is 13 amino acids. The germline V gene has CDR1 PRHDT and CDR2 FYEKMQ (reference sequence). The V gene lost 4 bases and the J gene lost 7 bases, with 13 bases spanning the gap. In DNA, the CDR3 is TGTGCCAGCAGCTCCAGGGGCTCCGGTGGCTACACCTTC. It is translated as CASSSRGSGGYTF.

This chain links TRBV7-9 with TRBJ2-1; 9 bases are shared with TRBD2. Germline assignment: CDR1 SEHNR and CDR2 FQNEAQ (reference sequence). This CDR3 region has 16 residues. Trimming took 6 bases from V and 2 from J; bases not matched to a gene: 8. The CDR3 sequence is CASRQTSGRPYNEQFF. The CDR3 region has the DNA TGTGCCAGCAGACAAACTAGCGGGCGCCCCTACAATGAGCAGTTCTTC.

In its sample, this clone is large. The genes are TRBV4-3 and TRBJ1-1; D not certain. CDR1 and CDR2 from the germline V gene are LGHNA and YSLEER. This CDR3 contains 14 residues. Trimming took off 1 base at V and 5 bases at J, with 11 bases between the two ends. CDR3 protein: CASSQGPGRTEAFF. The CDR3, as DNA: TGCGCCAGCAGCCAAGGGCCGGGGAGGACTGAAGCTTTCTTT.

The chain recombines TRBV18 with TRBJ1-5; no clear D. The CDR3 length is 13 residues. Trimming pared 5 bases from V and 7 bases from J, leaving 12 bases between. The germline V gene encodes CDR1 KGHSH and CDR2 LQKENI. The CDR3 nucleotides read TGTGCCAGCTCAACGACACCTCTCCAGCCCCAGCATTTT. Encoded protein: CASSTTPLQPQHF.

This chain joins TRBV29-1 and TRBJ2-1; 12 bases fit TRBD2. Germline V gene lookup returns CDR1 SQVTM and CDR2 ANQGSEA. The CDR3 is 13 residues long. J was trimmed by 6 bases and V by 4 bases; bases with no gene match: 1. CDR3 sequence reads: CSVGTSGTNEQFF. The CDR3 nucleotides read TGCAGCGTTGGGACTAGCGGGACCAATGAGCAGTTCTTC.

The chain employs TRBV7-2 and TRBJ1-1, with 8 bases fitting TRBD1. The germline gives CDR1 SGHTA, CDR2 FQGNSA. The CDR3 loop spans 15 amino acids. J lost 1 base, V lost 4 bases, and 5 bases had no gene match. In DNA form, the CDR3 reads TGTGCCAGCAGCTCCCCCGGACAGGGGAACACTGAAGCTTTCTTT. Its translation: CASSSPGQGNTEAFF.

The chain uses TRBV6-4 and TRBJ2-5; D is perhaps TRBD1 (6 bases). CDR1 MRHNA and CDR2 SNTAGT come from the germline V gene. Trimming stripped 0 bases from V and 2 bases from J, with 10 bases between. The CDR3 contains 15 residues. The CDR3: CASSDSPGEQETQYF. CDR3 DNA: TGTGCCAGCAGTGACTCACCAGGGGAGCAAGAGACCCAGTACTTC.

The chain uses TRBV4-3 and TRBJ1-4; tentatively, D is TRBD1 (6 bases). Germline values: CDR1 LGHNA, CDR2 YSLEER. V was trimmed by 4 bases and J by 5 bases, leaving 23 bases between them. The CDR3 is 18 amino acids. Written as DNA, the CDR3 is TGCGCCAGCAGCCCGGCACAGGGCCTTACCAACCTCAATGAAAAACTGTTTTTT. Protein product: CASSPAQGLTNLNEKLFF.

The chain recombines TRBV5-1 with TRBJ2-1; D gene uncertain. The germline CDR1 and CDR2 sequences are SGHRS and YFSETQ. The ends were cut back, 2 bases at V and 0 bases at J, with 9 bases in the middle. This CDR3 is 15 amino acids long. The CDR3 loop reads CASSFTESSYNEQFF. In DNA, the CDR3 is TGCGCCAGCAGCTTCACAGAAAGCTCCTACAATGAGCAGTTCTTC.

This sequence joins TRBV5-1 and TRBJ2-5, with 7 nucleotides matching TRBD1. Matching the DNA end better, TRBJ2-7 makes the J call doubtful. The germline V gene encodes CDR1 SGHRS and CDR2 YFSETQ. This CDR3 has 14 residues. This CDR3 is CASSLGGTVYEQYF. The DNA of the CDR3 is TGCGCCAGCAGCTTGGGTGGGACAGTCTACGAGCAGTACTTC.

Here the CDR3 reads CASTISASGSSGNEQFF. The CDR3 DNA reads as TGTGCCAGCACGATAAGCGCGAGCGGGAGCTCGGGAAATGAGCAGTTCTTC. The chain is built from TRBV5-4 and TRBJ2-1, with TRBD2 matching 8 bases. With V trimmed by 6 bases and J by 7 bases, 18 bases remained unmatched. Per the germline V gene, CDR1 is SGHNT and CDR2 is YYREEE (reference sequence). This CDR3 has 17 residues. Looking up the rest from reference TRBV5-4 and TRBJ2-1 gives the full variable domain: ETGVTQSPTHLIKTRGQQVTLRCSSQSGHNTVSWYQQALGQGPQFIFQYYREEENGRGNFPPRFSGLQFPNYSSELNVNALELDDSALYLCASTISASGSSGNEQFFGPGTRLTVL.

The chain combines TRBV6-5 with TRBJ1-2, with 7 bases identical to TRBD1. The V and J ends lost 0 bases and 5 bases, in that order; junction bases with no gene match: 3. Germline V lookup: CDR1 MNHEY, CDR2 SVGAGI. This CDR3 spans 14 amino acids. Here the CDR3 reads CASSYSGDSYGYTF. As DNA, the CDR3 is TGTGCCAGCAGTTACTCGGGGGACAGTTATGGCTACACCTTC.